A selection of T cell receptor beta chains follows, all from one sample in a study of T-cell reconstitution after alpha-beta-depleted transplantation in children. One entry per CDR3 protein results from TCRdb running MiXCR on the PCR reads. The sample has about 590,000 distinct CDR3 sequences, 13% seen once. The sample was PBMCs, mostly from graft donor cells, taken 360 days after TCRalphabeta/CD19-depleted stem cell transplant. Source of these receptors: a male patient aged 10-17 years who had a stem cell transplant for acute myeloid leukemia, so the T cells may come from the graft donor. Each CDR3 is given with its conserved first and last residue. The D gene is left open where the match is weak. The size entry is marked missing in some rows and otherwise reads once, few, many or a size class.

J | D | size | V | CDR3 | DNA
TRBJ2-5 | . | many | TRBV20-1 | CSVATESPNTQYF | TGCAGTGTCGCGACCGAAAGCCCAAATACCCAGTACTTC
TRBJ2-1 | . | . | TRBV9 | CASSAVLYNEQFF | TGTGCCAGCTCAGCGGTCCTCTACAATGAGCAGTTCTTC
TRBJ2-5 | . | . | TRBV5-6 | CASSLNRGQAPETQYF | TGTGCCAGCAGCTTGAACAGAGGGCAGGCTCCAGAGACCCAGTACTTC
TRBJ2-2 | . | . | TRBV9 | CASSAPLGGLNTGELFF | TGTGCCAGCAGCGCCCCACTAGGGGGTCTGAACACCGGGGAGCTGTTTTTT
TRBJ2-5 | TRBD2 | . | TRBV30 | CAWRGLAARETQYF | TGTGCCTGGAGAGGACTAGCGGCCAGAGAGACCCAGTACTTC
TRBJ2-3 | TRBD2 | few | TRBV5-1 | CASSPVLAGGLTQYF | TGCGCCAGCAGCCCAGTTCTAGCGGGAGGTCTCACGCAGTATTTT
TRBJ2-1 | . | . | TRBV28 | CASSPRVWGVHNEQFF | TGTGCCAGCAGCCCGCGAGTCTGGGGGGTACACAATGAGCAGTTCTTC
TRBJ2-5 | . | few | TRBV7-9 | CASNSRDRIQETQYF | TGTGCCAGCAACAGTAGGGATAGGATCCAAGAGACCCAGTACTTC
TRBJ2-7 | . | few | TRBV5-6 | CASSWRVVRSYEQYF | TGTGCCAGCAGCTGGAGGGTGGTGAGGTCCTACGAGCAGTACTTC
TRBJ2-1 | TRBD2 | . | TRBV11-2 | CASSSPGSGRSLLF | TGTGCCAGCAGCTCGCCGGGTAGCGGGAGGTCCCTCCTCTTC
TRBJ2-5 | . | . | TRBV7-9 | CASSLVAGWGEETQYF | TGTGCCAGCAGCTTAGTCGCGGGATGGGGAGAGGAGACCCAGTACTTC
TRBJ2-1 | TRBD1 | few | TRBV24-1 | CATSDPGQGNEQFF | TGTGCCACCAGTGACCCGGGACAGGGAAATGAGCAGTTCTTC
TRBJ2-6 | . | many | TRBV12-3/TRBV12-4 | CASSRGISGANVLTF | TGTGCCAGCAGCCGAGGGATTTCTGGGGCCAACGTCCTGACTTTC
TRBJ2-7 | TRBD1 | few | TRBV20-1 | CSAREQGRNEQYF | TGCAGTGCTAGAGAACAGGGGCGCAACGAGCAGTACTTC
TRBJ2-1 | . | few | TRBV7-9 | CASSLEVLLANEQFF | TGTGCCAGCAGCTTAGAGGTGCTATTGGCTAATGAGCAGTTCTTC
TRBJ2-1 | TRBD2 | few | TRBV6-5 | CASSYSKVLADSYNEQFF | TGTGCCAGCAGTTACTCGAAAGTCCTAGCGGACTCCTACAATGAGCAGTTCTTC
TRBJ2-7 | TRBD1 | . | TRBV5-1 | CASSLNPTGYRSEQYF | TGCGCCAGCAGCTTAAACCCGACAGGGTATAGAAGCGAGCAGTACTTC